The 32 T cell receptor beta chains reported below all come from one sample, sequenced in a study of CD8 T cells in Susac syndrome. RNA amounts of roughly 0.45 to 1 ug underwent reverse transcription with random hexamers. One entry per CDR3 protein, called by TCRdb with MiXCR from the immunoSEQ multiplex PCR reads. Of around 230,000 distinct CDR3 sequences in the sample, 95% were seen once. Sequencing input: CD4+ T cells from PBMCs. The receptor source for this set is a human donor with multiple sclerosis.

The V call is TRBV12-3 or TRBV12-4, the J call TRBJ2-7, with 10 nucleotides matching TRBD2. The trim removed 3 bases at V and 3 bases at J, leaving 5 bases unmatched. The CDR3 spans 15 residues. As DNA, the CDR3 is TGTGCCAGCAGTTTGGCTAGCGGGGGTAACTACGAGCAGTACTTC. Its translation is CASSLASGGNYEQYF.

The chain has TRBV20-1 and TRBJ2-4; D is unclear. The CDR3 length is 14 residues. Trimming took 3 bases from V and 3 from J, leaving 12 bases between them. Germline CDR1 and CDR2: DFQATT and SNEGSKA (reference sequence). As DNA, the CDR3 is TGCAGTGCTAGTACGCCCTCCGTCAAAAACATTCAGTACTTC. Amino acid sequence: CSASTPSVKNIQYF.

The J gene is TRBJ1-1, the V gene TRBV23-1; tentatively, D is TRBD1 (6 bases). TRBV23-1 carries the ORF label, with uncertain function. The CDR3 is made up of 18 amino acids. Between the trimmed V and J ends, which lost 0 bases and 0 bases, there was a span of 17 bases. The CDR3: CASSQSPRGPLVNTEAFF. CDR3 DNA sequence: TGCGCCAGCAGTCAATCGCCCAGGGGCCCCCTCGTGAACACTGAAGCTTTCTTT.

The CDR3 nucleotides read TGTGCCAGCAGGACAGGTTCTGGGGCCAACGTCCTGACTTTC. This sequence encodes CASRTGSGANVLTF. The chain combines TRBV2 with TRBJ2-6, with a possible D match to TRBD1 (6 bases). In germline, CDR1 is SNHLY, CDR2 FYNNEI. The CDR3 is 14 amino acids. V lost 6 bases to trimming and J lost 1 base, with 7 bases between them.

The V gene is TRBV12-3 or TRBV12-4, the J gene TRBJ1-2; 11 bases line up with TRBD1. Trimming took 2 bases from V and 6 from J; bases not matched to a gene: 11. The CDR3 has 17 amino acids. CDR3 nucleotides: TGTGCCAGCAGTTTATGGGACAGGGGGTTCCTAGGTGATGGCTACACCTTC. Its translation: CASSLWDRGFLGDGYTF.

The chain carries TRBV9 and TRBJ2-3; the D gene is possibly TRBD2 (6 bases). V gave up 3 bases and J gave up 3 bases, with 17 bases separating them. Per the germline V gene, CDR1 is SGDLS and CDR2 is YYNGEE. The CDR3 runs 16 residues. DNA for the CDR3: TGTGCCAGCAGCGAAAGCGGGTCTGTTGGTACAGATACGCAGTATTTT. This codes for CASSESGSVGTDTQYF.

On this clonotype: The junction and the germline gene differ at one end; a read error may be behind it. The rearrangement joins TRBV6-5 to TRBJ2-1; 7 bases line up with TRBD1. This CDR3 region has 14 residues. Germline values: CDR1 MNHEY, CDR2 SVGAGI. DNA of the CDR3: TGTGCCAGCAGTTACCGGACAGGCCCCCATGAGCAGCTCTTC. Translation gives CASSYRTGPHEQLF.

V gene TRBV29-1 combines with J gene TRBJ1-5; weak D call: TRBD1 (6 bases). CDR1 is SQVTM and CDR2 is ANQGSEA in the germline V gene. V was shortened by 1 base and J by 6 bases, with 10 bases between the two germline ends. The CDR3 runs to 13 residues. The CDR3: CSVEGQEGQPQHF. The CDR3 DNA reads TGCAGCGTTGAAGGACAGGAGGGTCAGCCCCAGCATTTT.

The CDR3 loop is CTCMGGSLTDTQYF. The CDR3 DNA reads as TGCACCTGCATGGGCGGGAGTTTGACAGATACGCAGTATTTT. This rearrangement joins TRBV29-1 to TRBJ2-3; 7 nucleotides agree with TRBD2. The CDR3 length is 14 residues. The germline V gene has CDR1 SQVTM and CDR2 ANQGSEA.

J is TRBJ2-5 and V is TRBV20-1, with 15 bases identical to TRBD2. This CDR3 has 14 residues. The V gene end was trimmed by 4 bases and the J gene end by 6 bases; junction bases not matched to a gene: 3. Germline loops: CDR1 DFQATT, CDR2 SNEGSKA (reference sequence). The CDR3 nucleotides read TGCAGTGCTAAGGGACTAGCGGGGGGAAAGACCCAGTACTTC. This translates into CSAKGLAGGKTQYF.

This clonotype appeared once. The rearrangement uses TRBV9 and TRBJ1-2; no reliable D call. The CDR3 runs 14 residues. Trimming shortened V by 0 bases and J by 2 bases, and 8 bases separated the two germline ends. Looked up from germline, CDR1 is SGDLS and CDR2 is YYNGEE. CDR3 in DNA: TGTGCCAGCAGCGTAGGTCCGGGCAACTATGGCTACACCTTC. This encodes CASSVGPGNYGYTF.

V is TRBV7-2 and J is TRBJ1-2; no clear D gene. The CDR3 sequence is 16 residues long. Germline V gene data show CDR1 as SGHTA and CDR2 as FQGNSA. V lost 1 base to trimming and J lost 2 bases, with 14 bases between them. CDR3 amino acids: CASSLDRGRANYGYTF. CDR3 DNA: TGTGCCAGCAGCTTAGATAGAGGTCGAGCCAACTATGGCTACACCTTC.

The chain has TRBV29-1 and TRBJ2-1, with TRBD2 matching over 9 bases. V lost 4 bases, J lost 7 bases, and 20 bases stayed unmatched. The CDR3 has 18 amino acids. Germline CDR1 reads SQVTM; CDR2 reads ANQGSEA. In DNA form, the CDR3 reads TGCAGCGTTGTAATCGAAACTAGCGGGCCTAGACGTTGGAATGAGCAGTTCTTC. Encoded protein: CSVVIETSGPRRWNEQFF.

The genes are TRBV24-1 and TRBJ2-1, with D uncertain. The CDR3 has 16 amino acids. V lost 3 bases, J lost 4 bases, and 15 bases lay in between. Germline loops: CDR1 KGHDR, CDR2 SFDVKD. CDR3 nucleotide sequence: TGTGCCACCAGTGATACGTCTAGTGGGGTGTACAATGAGCAGTTCTTC. This gives the protein CATSDTSSGVYNEQFF.

The gene calls are TRBV14 and TRBJ2-7; D call uncertain. The CDR3 sequence is 14 residues long. Looked up from germline, CDR1 is SGHDN and CDR2 is FVKESK. Trimming shortened V by 1 base and J by 3 bases, and 10 bases separated the two germline ends. The CDR3 coding sequence is TGTGCCAGCAGCCAAGTCCAGAGTAGCTACGAGCAGTACTTC. Amino acids: CASSQVQSSYEQYF.

The chain recombines TRBV20-1 with TRBJ2-7; the match to TRBD2 covers 9 bases. The CDR3 covers 16 residues. Germline values: CDR1 DFQATT, CDR2 SNEGSKA (reference sequence). V shed 3 bases, J shed 3 bases, and the junction held 12 bases outside the gene matches. DNA for the CDR3: TGCAGTGCTAGGATGCCCAGCGGGAGGTCAGGCTACGAGCAGTACTTC. Residues: CSARMPSGRSGYEQYF.

This clonotype was seen only once. The rearrangement uses TRBV30 and TRBJ2-3; TRBD2 aligns across 14 bases. The length of the CDR3 is 13 residues. V lost 4 bases and J lost 14; bases outside the gene matches: 8. Germline values: CDR1 GTSNPN, CDR2 SVGIG (reference sequence). The chain's CDR3 is CAWKPGLAGAAYF. The CDR3 DNA sequence: TGTGCCTGGAAACCGGGACTAGCGGGGGCGGCGTATTTT. Drawing the rest from reference TRBV30 and TRBJ2-3, the complete variable domain is SQTIHQWPATLVQPVGSPLSLECTVEGTSNPNLYWYRQAAGRGLQLLFYSVGIGQISSEVPQNLSASRPQDRQFILSSKKLLLSDSGFYLCAWKPGLAGAAYFGPGTRLTVL.

The chain combines TRBV20-1 with TRBJ2-1, with 11 bases matching TRBD2. The V gene's germline CDR1 is DFQATT and CDR2 SNEGSKA (reference sequence). The CDR3 is made up of 14 amino acids. With 5 bases clipped from V and 3 bases from J, the junction kept 3 bases outside the gene matches. The CDR3 sequence: CSAPTSGVYNEQFF. CDR3 bases: TGCAGTGCTCCGACTAGCGGGGTCTACAATGAGCAGTTCTTC.

The chain combines TRBV15 with TRBJ2-5, with D unclear. CDR1 LNHNV and CDR2 YYDKDF come from the germline V gene (reference sequence). The ends were cut back, 1 base at V and 4 bases at J, with 10 bases in the middle. CDR3 length: 14 amino acids. The CDR3 sequence: CATSRAGRRETQYF. CDR3 DNA: TGTGCCACCAGCAGAGCCGGACGCAGAGAGACCCAGTACTTC.

J is TRBJ1-1 and V is TRBV30, with D possibly TRBD1 on 5 matching bases. The germline V gene has CDR1 GTSNPN and CDR2 SVGIG (reference sequence). V lost 3 bases and J 4 bases, leaving 6 bases between the germline ends. CDR3 size: 11 residues. The CDR3 region has the DNA TGTGCCTGGAGGGGGGGCACTGAAGCTTTCTTT. Protein product: CAWRGGTEAFF.

The chain employs TRBV20-1 and TRBJ2-4; D possibly corresponds to TRBD2 (6 bases). This CDR3 has 18 amino acids. Germline V gives CDR1 DFQATT, CDR2 SNEGSKA (reference sequence). V was trimmed by 3 bases and J by 2 bases, leaving 23 bases between them. CDR3 residues: CSASRHPLASVTKNIQYF. DNA for the CDR3: TGCAGTGCTAGCCGTCACCCTCTAGCGTCTGTAACCAAAAACATTCAGTACTTC.

The rearrangement links TRBV15 to TRBJ2-7; D is ambiguous. The V and J ends lost 0 bases and 7 bases respectively, with 10 bases between them. Per germline, CDR1 LNHNV and CDR2 YYDKDF (reference sequence). CDR3 length equals 13 residues. The CDR3 DNA reads TGTGCCACCAGCAGAGATCCCACCGGAGAGCAGTACTTC. Protein sequence: CATSRDPTGEQYF.

The J gene is TRBJ1-6, the V gene TRBV11-2; a possible D gene is TRBD1 (5 bases). Germline loops: CDR1 SGHAT, CDR2 FQNNGV. The CDR3 is 15 amino acids. V dropped 0 bases and J dropped 15 bases, with 18 bases sitting between them. The CDR3 sequence: CASSLDWDRPGLLHF. The CDR3 region has the DNA TGTGCCAGCAGCTTAGATTGGGACCGCCCGGGGCTCCTCCACTTT.

This chain joins TRBV29-1 and TRBJ2-5; D not certain. The CDR3 runs 12 residues. V lost 4 bases and J lost 4, with 10 bases in between. CDR1 and CDR2 (germline): SQVTM, ANQGSEA. CDR3 loop: CSVGKGIETQYF. For the CDR3, the DNA is TGCAGCGTTGGAAAAGGGATAGAGACCCAGTACTTC.

The chain couples TRBV5-1 to TRBJ2-5; tentatively, D is TRBD1 (6 bases). V lost 1 base, J lost 4 bases, and 14 bases lay in between. Germline CDR1 reads SGHRS; CDR2 reads YFSETQ. There are 15 residues in the CDR3. The CDR3 region has the DNA TGCGCCAGCAGCTTGACGGGGACATGGGGAGAGACCCAGTACTTC. It translates to CASSLTGTWGETQYF.

The gene calls are TRBV20-1 and TRBJ1-1; no clear D gene. Germline CDR1 reads DFQATT; CDR2 reads SNEGSKA (reference sequence). V gave up 7 bases and J gave up 1 base, with 13 bases separating them. This CDR3 contains 13 residues. CDR3 in amino acids: CSVKQPQNTEAFF. The CDR3 nucleotides are TGCAGTGTTAAACAGCCCCAGAACACTGAAGCTTTCTTT.

The V call is TRBV2, the J call TRBJ2-7; 12 bases line up with TRBD2. This CDR3 has 13 amino acids. The germline V gene has CDR1 SNHLY and CDR2 FYNNEI. V lost 3 bases and J lost 12; bases outside the gene matches: 6. Here the CDR3 DNA reads TGTGCCAGCAGTGATGAGGGACTAGCGGGTCTGTACTTC. Its translation: CASSDEGLAGLYF.

The genes are TRBV19 and TRBJ1-2, with 7 bases lining up with TRBD1. From germline, CDR1 is LNHDA and CDR2 SQIVND (reference sequence). The length of the CDR3 is 13 residues. With 4 bases clipped from V and 4 bases from J, the junction kept 3 bases outside the gene matches. The chain's CDR3 is CASSTRDSYGYTF. CDR3 nucleotide sequence: TGTGCCAGTAGTACCCGGGACAGCTATGGCTACACCTTC.

The chain recombines TRBV18 with TRBJ2-1, with 8 bases lining up with TRBD2. Germline-derived CDR1 and CDR2 are KGHSH and LQKENI. The CDR3 is 15 residues long. V shed 3 bases, J shed 7 bases, and the junction held 8 bases outside the gene matches. Written as DNA, the CDR3 is TGTGCCAGCTCACCGGGGACTAGGCCCCGAAATGAGCAGTTCTTC. Translation gives CASSPGTRPRNEQFF.

This clonotype was seen only once. This chain links TRBV25-1 with TRBJ2-5, with D perhaps assigned TRBD1 or TRBD2 (5 bases each). Germline CDR1 reads MGHDK; CDR2 reads SYGVNS. The CDR3 spans 13 residues. V lost 8 bases to trimming and J lost 3 bases, with 13 bases between them. The CDR3 region has the DNA TGTGCCAGCTCGCCGGGACCCAAAGAGACCCAGTACTTC. It codes for CASSPGPKETQYF.

The rearrangement links TRBV30 to TRBJ1-2, with D tentatively TRBD1 (6 bases). Germline V gene data show CDR1 as GTSNPN and CDR2 as SVGIG (reference sequence). The CDR3 loop spans 13 amino acids. Trimming removed 2 bases from V and 8 bases from J, with 15 bases in between. CDR3 sequence: CAWSNGGVLGYTF. CDR3 coding DNA: TGTGCCTGGAGTAACGGGGGCGTACTAGGCTACACCTTC.

This clonotype was found once. The CDR3 here is CSAAQGGLGSNQPQHF. The CDR3 DNA sequence: TGCAGCGCTGCCCAGGGGGGACTAGGTAGCAATCAGCCCCAGCATTTT. The J gene is TRBJ1-5, the V gene TRBV29-1, with TRBD1 matching over 7 bases. Germline V gives CDR1 SQVTM, CDR2 ANQGSEA. V was clipped by 7 bases and J by 0 bases; unmatched bases: 12. The CDR3 has 16 residues. Full variable domain (missing parts from reference TRBV29-1 and TRBJ1-5): SAVISQKPSRDICQRGTSLTIQCQVDSQVTMMFWYRQQPGQSLTLIATANQGSEATYESGFVIDKFPISRPNLTFSTLTVSNMSPEDSSIYLCSAAQGGLGSNQPQHFGDGTRLSIL.